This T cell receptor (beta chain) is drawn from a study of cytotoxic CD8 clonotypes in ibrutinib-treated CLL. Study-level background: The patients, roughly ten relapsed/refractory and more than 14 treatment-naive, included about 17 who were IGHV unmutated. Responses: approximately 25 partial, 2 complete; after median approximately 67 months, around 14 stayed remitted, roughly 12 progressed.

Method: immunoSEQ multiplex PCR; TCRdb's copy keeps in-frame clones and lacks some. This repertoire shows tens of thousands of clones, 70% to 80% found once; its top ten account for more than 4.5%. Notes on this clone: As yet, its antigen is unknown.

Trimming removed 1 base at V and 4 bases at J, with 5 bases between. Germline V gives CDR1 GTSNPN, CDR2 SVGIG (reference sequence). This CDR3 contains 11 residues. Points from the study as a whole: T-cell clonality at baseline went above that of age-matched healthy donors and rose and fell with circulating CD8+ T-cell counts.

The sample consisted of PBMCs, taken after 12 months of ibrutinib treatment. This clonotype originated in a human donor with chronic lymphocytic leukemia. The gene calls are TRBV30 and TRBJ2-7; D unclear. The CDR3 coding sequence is TGTGCCTGGAGTGCCAAATACGAGCAGTACTTC. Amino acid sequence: CAWSAKYEQYF.